These T cell receptor beta chains were read from a single sample in a study of cytomegalovirus exposure and HLA in healthy donors. The repertoire was sequenced with immunoSEQ multiplex PCR; TCRdb's copy has only in-frame clones and lacks some. The sample lists about 150,000 clones; just under 75% were seen once. Input material: PBMCs. The origin of the receptors is a woman under 30 in good health and CMV-seronegative. The CDR3 runs from the conserved cysteine through the conserved F or W. The order of the fields is clone size, V gene, J gene, D gene, CDR3 protein, CDR3 DNA. The D gene is left open where the match is weak. Rows may omit the clone size; those that give it use once, few, many or a size class.

clone_size: .; v_call: TRBV10-2; j_call: TRBJ1-2; d_call: TRBD1; cdr3_aa: CASSEPGQGNYGYTF; cdr3_nt: TGCGCCAGCAGTGAACCGGGACAGGGTAATTATGGCTACACCTTC
clone_size: .; v_call: TRBV5-6; j_call: TRBJ1-2; d_call: TRBD1; cdr3_aa: CASTVLPGGYGYTF; cdr3_nt: TGTGCCAGCACTGTCCTACCAGGGGGCTATGGCTACACCTTC
clone_size: once; v_call: TRBV11-3; j_call: TRBJ2-1; d_call: .; cdr3_aa: CASSSLLGGYNEQFF; cdr3_nt: TGTGCCAGCAGCTCCCTATTGGGAGGCTACAATGAGCAGTTCTTC
clone_size: once; v_call: TRBV10-1; j_call: TRBJ2-2; d_call: TRBD2; cdr3_aa: CASSELAGDGELFF; cdr3_nt: TGCGCCAGCAGTGAACTAGCGGGAGACGGGGAGCTGTTTTTT
clone_size: .; v_call: TRBV5-5; j_call: TRBJ1-4; d_call: .; cdr3_aa: CASTKGATNEKLFF; cdr3_nt: TGTGCCAGCACCAAGGGGGCAACTAATGAAAAACTGTTTTTT
clone_size: .; v_call: TRBV6-4; j_call: TRBJ1-1; d_call: TRBD1; cdr3_aa: CASSPSTGGNTEAFF; cdr3_nt: TGTGCCAGCAGTCCATCGACAGGGGGGAACACTGAAGCTTTCTTT
clone_size: .; v_call: TRBV7-9; j_call: TRBJ2-1; d_call: .; cdr3_aa: CASSREDSSYNEQFF; cdr3_nt: TGTGCCAGCAGCCGTGAGGACAGCTCCTACAATGAGCAGTTCTTC
clone_size: .; v_call: TRBV2; j_call: TRBJ2-1; d_call: TRBD2; cdr3_aa: CASGGLAGAPDEQFF; cdr3_nt: TGTGCCAGCGGGGGACTAGCGGGAGCCCCCGATGAGCAGTTCTTC
clone_size: .; v_call: TRBV7-3; j_call: TRBJ1-6; d_call: .; cdr3_aa: CASSLLGSLNSPLHF; cdr3_nt: TGTGCCAGCAGCTTACTGGGGAGTCTAAATTCACCCCTCCACTTT
clone_size: .; v_call: TRBV28; j_call: TRBJ1-6; d_call: TRBD1; cdr3_aa: CASSGTGKGFNSPLHF; cdr3_nt: TGTGCCAGCAGCGGGACAGGGAAAGGATTTAATTCACCCCTCCACTTT
clone_size: .; v_call: TRBV25-1; j_call: TRBJ1-2; d_call: TRBD1; cdr3_aa: CASSESGTGDGYTF; cdr3_nt: TGTGCCAGCAGTGAATCGGGGACAGGGGATGGCTACACCTTC
clone_size: few; v_call: TRBV28; j_call: TRBJ1-6; d_call: .; cdr3_aa: CASARQGYSPLHF; cdr3_nt: TGTGCCAGCGCAAGGCAGGGTTATTCACCCCTCCACTTT